This T cell receptor (beta chain) was recovered during a study of neoadjuvant anti-PD-1 for oral cavity cancer. This clone has a single count. Method: immunoSEQ multiplex PCR; TCRdb's copy keeps in-frame clones and lacks some. The sample has fewer than 20,000 clones; about 78% are singletons. The CDR3 runs 17 residues. Between the trimmed V and J ends, which lost 0 bases and 1 base, there was a span of 16 bases. Per germline, CDR1 ENHRY and CDR2 SYGVKD. The source was PBMCs, collected before nivolumab (anti-PD-1) treatment. The chain carries TRBV10-3 and TRBJ2-7; a weak D match, TRBD2 (7 bases). This receptor was obtained from a person between 35 and 79 years old with oral cavity squamous cell carcinoma. The CDR3, as DNA: TGTGCCATCAGTGAGTCGATGATCCGGGGGGCGTCCTACGAGCAGTACTTC. Protein sequence: CAISESMIRGASYEQYF.